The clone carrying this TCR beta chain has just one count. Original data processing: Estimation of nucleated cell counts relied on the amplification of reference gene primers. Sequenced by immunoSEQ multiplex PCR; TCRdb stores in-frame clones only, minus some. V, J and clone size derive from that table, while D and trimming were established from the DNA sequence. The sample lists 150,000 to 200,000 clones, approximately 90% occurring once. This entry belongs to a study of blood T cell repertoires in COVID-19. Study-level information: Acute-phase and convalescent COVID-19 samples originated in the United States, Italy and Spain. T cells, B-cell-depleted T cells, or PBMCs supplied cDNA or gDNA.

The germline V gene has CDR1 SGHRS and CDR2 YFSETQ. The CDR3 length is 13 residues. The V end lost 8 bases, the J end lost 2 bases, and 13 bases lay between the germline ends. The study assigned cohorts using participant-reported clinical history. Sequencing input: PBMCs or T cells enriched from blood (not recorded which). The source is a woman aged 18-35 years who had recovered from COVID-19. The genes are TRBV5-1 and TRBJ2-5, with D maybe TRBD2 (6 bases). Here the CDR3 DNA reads TGCGCCAGTTCGGACTACTCACAAGAGACCCAGTACTTC. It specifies CASSDYSQETQYF.